What follows is one TCR beta chain and its context. The protocol was immunoSEQ multiplex PCR, while the TCRdb copy is restricted to in-frame clones and leaves out a portion. The sample has roughly 700,000 clones; roughly 90% are singletons. Germline V gene sequence: CDR1 MDHEN, CDR2 SYDVKM. There are 17 residues in the CDR3. The V end lost 2 bases, the J end lost 2 bases, and 18 bases lay between the germline ends. This entry comes from a study of shared T cell receptors in the human thymus. The sample was also reused in another study, on human thymus T cells.

Input material: thymocytes. The sequence was obtained from a boy younger than two with a congenital heart defect. V usage is TRBV28 and J usage is TRBJ2-5, with D uncertain. CDR3 amino acids: CASSLPAGHPKQETQYF. For the CDR3, the DNA is TGTGCCAGCAGTTTACCGGCTGGGCACCCGAAGCAAGAGACCCAGTACTTC. Using reference TRBV28 and TRBJ2-5 for the parts outside the CDR3, the full variable domain is DVKVTQSSRYLVKRTGEKVFLECVQDMDHENMFWYRQDPGLGLRLIYFSYDVKMKEKGDIPEGYSVSREKKERFSLILESASTNQTSMYLCASSLPAGHPKQETQYFGPGTRLLVL.